Listed here are 32 T cell receptor beta chains from one sample, sequenced in a study of Tregs in tolerant kidney transplant recipients. Method: immunoSEQ multiplex PCR; TCRdb's copy keeps in-frame clones and lacks some. The sample holds tens of thousands of clones, 93% seen once. Sample: CD4+ T cells from blood, taken before the transplant. These receptors were taken from a human donor who received a combined kidney and bone marrow transplant.

The sample holds a few counts of this clone. The rearrangement uses TRBV19 and TRBJ2-1, with TRBD2 matching 15 bases. There are 16 residues in the CDR3. With V trimmed by 9 bases and J by 7 bases, 10 bases remained unmatched. CDR1 is LNHDA, CDR2 SQIVND, per germline (reference sequence). Here the CDR3 reads CASSGTSGRPRNEQFF. The CDR3 DNA follows: TGTGCCAGCTCCGGGACTAGCGGGAGGCCCCGGAATGAGCAGTTCTTC.

This sequence joins TRBV9 and TRBJ2-5; TRBD1 agrees at 9 bases. The CDR3 sequence is 14 residues long. V shed 5 bases, J shed 5 bases, and the junction held 7 bases outside the gene matches. Per germline, CDR1 SGDLS and CDR2 YYNGEE. In DNA, the CDR3 is TGTGCCAGCAGTGGACCGACAGGGGGGGAGACCCAGTACTTC. The encoded protein is CASSGPTGGETQYF.

The chain recombines TRBV6-5 with TRBJ1-2; possible D gene TRBD1, 5 bases. V was cut by 2 bases and J by 4 bases, with 11 bases left in between. Per germline, CDR1 MNHEY and CDR2 SVGAGI. This CDR3 has 14 amino acids. The CDR3 DNA is TGTGCCAGCAGTTACCCCAAGGGGCCCTATGGCTACACCTTC. This gives the protein CASSYPKGPYGYTF.

V and J are TRBV20-1 and TRBJ1-1, with unresolved D. Per the germline V gene, CDR1 is DFQATT and CDR2 is SNEGSKA (reference sequence). The CDR3 is 11 amino acids. The CDR3 loop reads CSHRGNTEAFF. CDR3 DNA sequence: TGCAGCCACCGAGGAAACACTGAAGCTTTCTTT.

The chain uses TRBV4-1 and TRBJ2-3; D is possibly TRBD2 (6 bases). CDR1 is MGHRA and CDR2 is YSYEKL in the germline V gene. V lost 0 bases and J 0 bases, leaving 13 bases between the germline ends. The CDR3 totals 17 residues. The CDR3 loop reads CASSQDFGGASTDTQYF. CDR3 nucleotides: TGCGCCAGCAGCCAAGATTTTGGCGGGGCTAGCACAGATACGCAGTATTTT.

The gene calls are TRBV19 and TRBJ1-2; TRBD1 matches 9 bases. The CDR3 is made up of 12 amino acids. From germline, CDR1 is LNHDA and CDR2 SQIVND (reference sequence). J was trimmed by 4 bases and V by 8 bases; bases with no gene match: 2. The DNA of the CDR3 is TGTGCCAGTCTGGGACAGGGCTATGGCTACACCTTC. It translates to CASLGQGYGYTF.

This chain uses TRBV10-3 with TRBJ1-4; D unresolved. Germline V gene lookup returns CDR1 ENHRY and CDR2 SYGVKD. This CDR3 spans 13 amino acids. Trimming shortened V by 6 bases and J by 7 bases, and 12 bases separated the two germline ends. CDR3 in DNA: TGTGCCATCAGGGACCAGCGGAGTGAAAAACTGTTTTTT. It encodes CAIRDQRSEKLFF.

The V call is TRBV7-6, the J call TRBJ2-1, with D tentatively TRBD2 (6 bases). The length of the CDR3 is 14 residues. The germline V gene has CDR1 SGHVS and CDR2 FNYEAQ. Deletions cut 4 bases from V and 6 bases from J, with 13 bases between. CDR3 sequence reads: CASSSEGRGNEQFF. The CDR3, as DNA: TGTGCCAGCAGCTCGGAGGGCCGGGGCAATGAGCAGTTCTTC. The full variable domain, completed using reference TRBV7-6 and TRBJ2-1, is GAGVSQSPRYKVTKRGQDVALRCDPISGHVSLYWYRQALGQGPEFLTYFNYEAQQDKSGLPNDRFSAERPEGSISTLTIQRTEQRDSAMYRCASSSEGRGNEQFFGPGTRLTVL.

The CDR3 reads CASSVDSGLPRYF. The CDR3, as DNA: TGTGCCAGCAGCGTGGATAGCGGCCTCCCCAGGTATTTT. V and J are TRBV9 and TRBJ2-3, with D perhaps TRBD2 (6 bases). The CDR3 has 13 amino acids. The V end was cut by 2 bases, the J end by 14 bases, with 18 bases between. Per germline, CDR1 SGDLS and CDR2 YYNGEE.

The CDR3 coding sequence is TGTGCCAGCAGTCAGGACAGGGGGATCCTGAGGGAAAAACTGTTTTTT. This codes for CASSQDRGILREKLFF. The rearrangement uses TRBV14 and TRBJ1-4; 10 positions match TRBD1. Germline values: CDR1 SGHDN, CDR2 FVKESK. CDR3 length: 16 amino acids. Losses at the gene ends were 6 bases for V and 8 bases for J; bases not matched to a gene: 12.

The chain employs TRBV19 and TRBJ2-5; 8 positions agree with TRBD1. This CDR3 has 16 amino acids. The trim removed 4 bases at V and 4 bases at J, leaving 11 bases unmatched. Germline V gene data show CDR1 as LNHDA and CDR2 as SQIVND (reference sequence). DNA of the CDR3: TGTGCCAGTAGTACCGGGACAGGCAATCAAGGAGAGACCCAGTACTTC. Protein sequence: CASSTGTGNQGETQYF.

The chain links TRBV5-1 to TRBJ2-2; 10 bases are a match to TRBD1. V shed 3 bases, J shed 3 bases, and the junction held 5 bases outside the gene matches. This CDR3 is 16 amino acids long. CDR1 is SGHRS, CDR2 YFSETQ, per germline. CDR3 loop: CASSWRTGGDTGELFF. CDR3 coding DNA: TGCGCCAGCAGCTGGAGGACAGGGGGTGACACCGGGGAGCTGTTTTTT.

The genes are TRBV21-1 and TRBJ2-7; TRBD1 is taken as the D call from the table, unchecked against the DNA. TRBV21-1 is deemed a pseudogene. This CDR3 is 15 amino acids long. The DNA of the CDR3 is TGTGCCAGCAGCAACTCGTCACAGGGGGCACACGAGCAGTACTTC. This sequence encodes CASSNSSQGAHEQYF.

The V gene is TRBV19, the J gene TRBJ1-5, with D perhaps matching TRBD1 (5 bases). Between the trimmed V and J ends, which lost 7 bases and 7 bases, there was a span of 20 bases. The CDR3 contains 15 residues. Germline V gene sequence: CDR1 LNHDA, CDR2 SQIVND (reference sequence). This chain's CDR3 is CASTQLGGAGQPQHF. CDR3 in DNA: TGTGCCAGTACCCAATTGGGGGGTGCGGGGCAGCCCCAGCATTTT.

The chain employs TRBV7-2 and TRBJ1-3; TRBD1 aligns across 8 bases. The germline gives CDR1 SGHTA, CDR2 FQGNSA. There are 16 residues in the CDR3. The ends lost 5 bases at V and 2 bases at J; junction bases unmatched: 8. The CDR3 protein is CASSRSGQGPGNTIYF. CDR3 nucleotides: TGTGCCAGCAGCCGATCAGGACAGGGTCCTGGAAACACCATATATTTT.

Concerning this clone: The sample contains more than one DNA sequence encoding this CDR3. This chain connects TRBV18 to TRBJ2-3; D is possibly TRBD2 (7 bases). CDR3 size: 15 residues. Trimming cost V 3 bases and J 2 bases, with 12 bases left between them. Looked up from germline, CDR1 is KGHSH and CDR2 is LQKENI. CDR3 DNA: TGTGCCAGCTCACCGAGGGGGGGCAACACAGATACGCAGTATTTT. This translates into CASSPRGGNTDTQYF.

The chain links TRBV19 to TRBJ2-2; 10 bases are a match to TRBD2. V lost 7 bases to trimming and J lost 3 bases; unmatched junction nucleotides: 2. This CDR3 is 14 amino acids long. CDR1 is LNHDA and CDR2 is SQIVND in the germline V gene (reference sequence). As DNA, the CDR3 is TGTGCCAGTACGACTAGCGGGTACACCGGGGAGCTGTTTTTT. This sequence encodes CASTTSGYTGELFF.

This chain joins TRBV7-9 and TRBJ1-1; D perhaps matches TRBD1 (5 bases). Per germline, CDR1 SEHNR and CDR2 FQNEAQ (reference sequence). The CDR3 contains 14 residues. Trimming removed 10 bases at V and 3 bases at J, with 18 bases between. This CDR3 reads CATLGGGGYTEAFF. The CDR3 DNA sequence: TGTGCCACCCTGGGCGGTGGGGGGTACACTGAAGCTTTCTTT.

DNA of the CDR3: TGTGCCAGCAGCTTAGAGAACAGGGGGTTCGACGAGCAGTACTTC. It specifies CASSLENRGFDEQYF. The chain recombines TRBV7-3 with TRBJ2-7; 8 nucleotides match TRBD1. Germline-derived CDR1 and CDR2 are SGHTA and FQGTGA. The J segment lost 5 bases and the V segment lost 2 bases, leaving 8 bases of the junction unmatched. The CDR3 contains 15 residues.

The sample holds many counts of this clone. The V and J genes are TRBV5-4 and TRBJ1-1, with D maybe TRBD1 (5 bases). Germline V gene lookup returns CDR1 SGHNT and CDR2 YYREEE (reference sequence). The CDR3 extends over 13 amino acids. Trimming removed 9 bases at V and 0 bases at J, with 12 bases between. CDR3 residues: CAIGGVMNTEAFF. DNA of the CDR3: TGTGCCATTGGGGGGGTAATGAACACTGAAGCTTTCTTT.

The chain links TRBV4-2 to TRBJ2-7; TRBD1 aligns across 7 bases. The CDR3 contains 15 residues. The V and J ends lost 4 bases and 2 bases, in that order; junction bases with no gene match: 8. The germline gives CDR1 LGHNA, CDR2 YNFKEQ. The CDR3 loop reads CASSREGQGAYEQYF. The CDR3 bases are TGTGCCAGCAGCCGAGAAGGCCAGGGGGCCTACGAGCAGTACTTC.

The chain has TRBV7-9 and TRBJ1-1; unclear D gene. V lost 5 bases, J lost 0 bases, and 13 bases lay in between. The CDR3 consists of 15 residues. The germline CDR1 and CDR2 sequences are SEHNR and FQNEAQ (reference sequence). The CDR3 here is CASSTRPTMNTEAFF. The CDR3 nucleotides are TGTGCCAGCAGCACGAGACCTACTATGAACACTGAAGCTTTCTTT.

The chain links TRBV5-4 to TRBJ2-7; D not resolved. Trimming took off 4 bases at V and 2 bases at J, with 7 bases between the two ends. The CDR3 spans 12 residues. The germline V gene encodes CDR1 SGHNT and CDR2 YYREEE (reference sequence). The CDR3, as DNA: TGTGCCAGCAGCCGTGTTCCCTACGAGCAGTACTTC. As protein: CASSRVPYEQYF.

This clone was counted once. This chain uses TRBV6-1 with TRBJ1-1; D gene ambiguous. The CDR3 is 13 residues long. From germline, CDR1 is MNHNS and CDR2 SASEGT. The V gene lost 4 bases and the J gene lost 0 bases, with 6 bases spanning the gap. CDR3 DNA: TGTGCCAGCAGTGTTACACTGAACACTGAAGCTTTCTTT. Residues: CASSVTLNTEAFF.

A remark on this clone: At one boundary the junction diverges from the germline segment, which might be a read error. Additional DNA sequences in this sample encode the identical CDR3. The chain couples TRBV11-1 to TRBJ1-6, with no clear D. The CDR3 loop spans 15 amino acids. Germline values: CDR1 SGHAT, CDR2 FQDESV (reference sequence). The CDR3 bases are TGTGCCAGCAGACCCGGGTCCTCCTATAATTCCCCCCTCCACTTT. Residues: CASRPGSSYNSPLHF.

The genes are TRBV29-1 and TRBJ1-1; 7 bases are a match to TRBD1. Germline-derived CDR1 and CDR2 are SQVTM and ANQGSEA. J lost 3 bases, V lost 4 bases, and 5 bases had no gene match. The CDR3 has 13 amino acids. The DNA for the CDR3 is TGCAGCGTTGGCGACAGGGAGTACACTGAAGCTTTCTTT. Its protein product is CSVGDREYTEAFF.

This clone was recorded a few times. This chain links TRBV4-2 with TRBJ2-5, with 9 bases aligning to TRBD2. This CDR3 comprises 15 residues. The trim removed 1 base at V and 2 bases at J, leaving 2 bases unmatched. Looked up from germline, CDR1 is LGHNA and CDR2 is YNFKEQ. The chain's CDR3 is CASSQGTSVQETQYF. As DNA, the CDR3 is TGTGCCAGCAGCCAAGGGACTAGCGTTCAAGAGACCCAGTACTTC.

This clone was seen only a few times. The gene calls are TRBV18 and TRBJ2-1, with TRBD2 as a possible D gene (5 bases). The CDR3 contains 15 residues. Trimming cost V 6 bases and J 8 bases, with 20 bases left between them. CDR1 is KGHSH and CDR2 is LQKENI in the germline V gene. The CDR3 protein is CASSRTLLDRDEQFF. CDR3 sequence (DNA): TGTGCCAGCTCCCGGACCCTACTAGACCGGGATGAGCAGTTCTTC.

This rearrangement joins TRBV27 to TRBJ2-3, with D possibly being TRBD1 (6 bases). Deletions cut 4 bases from V and 0 bases from J, with 20 bases between. Looked up from germline, CDR1 is MNHEY and CDR2 is SMNVEV (reference sequence). The CDR3 is made up of 18 amino acids. DNA for the CDR3: TGTGCCAGCAGTTACTCCTCCCGACAGGACCGTAGCACAGATACGCAGTATTTT. This translates into CASSYSSRQDRSTDTQYF.

The J gene is TRBJ2-5, the V gene TRBV7-3; D unresolved. V was trimmed by 5 bases and J by 5 bases, leaving 15 bases between them. CDR3 length: 14 residues. Germline CDR1 and CDR2: SGHTA and FQGTGA. CDR3 region: CASSLYPSAETQYF. The DNA for the CDR3 is TGTGCCAGCAGCCTATACCCGTCCGCTGAGACCCAGTACTTC.

This chain uses TRBV19 with TRBJ2-3, with 12 bases fitting TRBD2. This CDR3 is built from 13 residues. V was clipped by 3 bases and J by 14 bases; unmatched bases: 6. Germline values: CDR1 LNHDA, CDR2 SQIVND (reference sequence). The chain's CDR3 is CASSILAGGPGYF. DNA for the CDR3: TGTGCCAGTAGTATTCTAGCGGGAGGGCCGGGGTATTTT.

The CDR3 region has the DNA TGTGCCAGCTCACGAGGGATGGCGGACAGTAATGAGCAGTTCTTC. Amino acids: CASSRGMADSNEQFF. J is TRBJ2-1 and V is TRBV18; tentative D call: TRBD1 (6 bases). Germline CDR1 is KGHSH and CDR2 is LQKENI. Trimming pared 4 bases from V and 7 bases from J, leaving 17 bases between. This CDR3 has 15 residues.